A selection of T cell receptor beta chains follows, all from one sample in a study of T cell repertoires in cytomegalovirus infection. One entry per CDR3 protein results from TCRdb running MiXCR on the reads. This table holds roughly 120,000 distinct CDR3 sequences, under 30% found once. No antigen has been assigned to these receptors. The input for sequencing was CD8+ T cells from cultured PBMCs, taken from culture after CMV antigen stimulation. The receptors stem from a human donor in good health (CMV status not recorded). Some clones in this sample may be carry-over from other donors' samples. The CDR3 runs from the conserved cysteine through the conserved F or W. The order of the fields is J gene, V gene, D gene, clone size, CDR3 DNA, CDR3 protein. D genes are given only for firm matches. Some rows have no size entry. The others give once, few or many, or a class for an expanded clone.

j_gene: TRBJ2-3
v_gene: TRBV20-1
d_gene: -
abundance: few
CDR3nt: TGCAGTGCATTGGACACAGATACGCAGTATTTT
CDR3aa: CSALDTDTQYF

j_gene: TRBJ1-4
v_gene: TRBV7-6
d_gene: -
abundance: few
CDR3nt: TGTGCCAGCAGCTTAGGGTCTGGTAATGAAAAACTGTTTTTT
CDR3aa: CASSLGSGNEKLFF

j_gene: TRBJ2-7
v_gene: TRBV2
d_gene: -
abundance: many
CDR3nt: TGTGCCAGCAAGGTCCCGGGAGCCTCCTACGAGCAGTACTTC
CDR3aa: CASKVPGASYEQYF

j_gene: TRBJ2-1
v_gene: TRBV7-8
d_gene: -
abundance: few
CDR3nt: TGTGCCAGCAGCTTAAACCCCTCGGACCTGTACAATGAGCAGTTCTTC
CDR3aa: CASSLNPSDLYNEQFF

j_gene: TRBJ2-3
v_gene: TRBV10-3
d_gene: -
abundance: few
CDR3nt: TGTGCCATCAGTGAGTCTTTGAGGGGGTCATACACAGATACGCAGTATTTT
CDR3aa: CAISESLRGSYTDTQYF

j_gene: TRBJ2-5
v_gene: TRBV2
d_gene: TRBD2
abundance: -
CDR3nt: TGTGCCAGCAGGGAGCTAGCGGGGCCAGAGACCCAGTACTTC
CDR3aa: CASRELAGPETQYF

j_gene: TRBJ1-2
v_gene: TRBV7-6
d_gene: -
abundance: few
CDR3nt: TGTGCCAGCAGCTCCCAGGGCAGTGGCTACACCTTC
CDR3aa: CASSSQGSGYTF

j_gene: TRBJ2-1
v_gene: TRBV12-3/TRBV12-4
d_gene: TRBD2
abundance: -
CDR3nt: TGTGCCAGCAGTTTCTCGGCGGGGGGTCTCAATGAGCAGTTCTTC
CDR3aa: CASSFSAGGLNEQFF

j_gene: TRBJ2-5
v_gene: TRBV7-9
d_gene: -
abundance: few
CDR3nt: TGTGCCAGCAGCTTAGATGGGCCCGACTCCGGCTCCCAAGAGACCCAGTACTTC
CDR3aa: CASSLDGPDSGSQETQYF

j_gene: TRBJ1-1
v_gene: TRBV19
d_gene: -
abundance: -
CDR3nt: TGTGCCAGTAGTTATGGGACGGAGGGGACTGAAGCTTTCTTT
CDR3aa: CASSYGTEGTEAFF

j_gene: TRBJ2-7
v_gene: TRBV25-1
d_gene: -
abundance: -
CDR3nt: TGTGCCAGCAGCGGAGGGGGAGACATGGAAGACGCATCCTACGAGCAGTACTTC
CDR3aa: CASSGGGDMEDASYEQYF

j_gene: TRBJ1-5
v_gene: TRBV28
d_gene: -
abundance: many
CDR3nt: TGTGCCAGCAGTCCTTTGGTTGACGGTGGCAATCAGCCCCAGCATTTT
CDR3aa: CASSPLVDGGNQPQHF

j_gene: TRBJ2-3
v_gene: TRBV24-1
d_gene: -
abundance: few
CDR3nt: TGTGCCACCAGTGTCCTTTCTGGAGATACGCAGTATTTT
CDR3aa: CATSVLSGDTQYF

j_gene: TRBJ2-7
v_gene: TRBV6-8
d_gene: TRBD1
abundance: -
CDR3nt: TGTGCCAGCAGTTACTCTCAGGGGGCTGGCGAGCAGTACTTC
CDR3aa: CASSYSQGAGEQYF

j_gene: TRBJ2-3
v_gene: TRBV28
d_gene: -
abundance: many
CDR3nt: TGTGCCAGCAGTCCTCAACTTCGTAGCACAGATACGCAGTATTTT
CDR3aa: CASSPQLRSTDTQYF

j_gene: TRBJ2-3
v_gene: TRBV12-3/TRBV12-4
d_gene: -
abundance: -
CDR3nt: TGTGCCAGCAGAGGGGGGGCAGAGACGCAGTATTTT
CDR3aa: CASRGGAETQYF

j_gene: TRBJ2-4
v_gene: TRBV7-2
d_gene: -
abundance: -
CDR3nt: TGTGCCAGCAGCAAGACCCGGGGTTCCAAAAACATTCAGTACTTC
CDR3aa: CASSKTRGSKNIQYF

j_gene: TRBJ1-2
v_gene: TRBV9
d_gene: TRBD1
abundance: -
CDR3nt: TGTGCCAGCAGCGGCGGGACAGGGGCCTTC
CDR3aa: CASSGGTGAF

j_gene: TRBJ1-5
v_gene: TRBV27
d_gene: -
abundance: -
CDR3nt: TGTGCCAGCAGTTTATTAACCGGGGCTCAGCCCCAGCATTTT
CDR3aa: CASSLLTGAQPQHF

j_gene: TRBJ2-3
v_gene: TRBV12-3/TRBV12-4
d_gene: TRBD2
abundance: many
CDR3nt: TGTGCCAGCAGTTTAGACGGGGGGGAAGATACGCAGTATTTT
CDR3aa: CASSLDGGEDTQYF

j_gene: TRBJ1-3
v_gene: TRBV11-2
d_gene: -
abundance: few
CDR3nt: TGTGCCAGCAGCTTATTTCCATCGGGAGGTAGCTCTGGAAACACCATATATTTT
CDR3aa: CASSLFPSGGSSGNTIYF

j_gene: TRBJ2-2
v_gene: TRBV14
d_gene: -
abundance: -
CDR3nt: TGTGCCAGCAGCCATTGGACCGTCACCGGGGAGCTGTTTTTT
CDR3aa: CASSHWTVTGELFF

j_gene: TRBJ1-1
v_gene: TRBV7-9
d_gene: TRBD1
abundance: few
CDR3nt: TGTGCCAGCGGAGGACAGGGTCGGACTGAAGCTTTCTTT
CDR3aa: CASGGQGRTEAFF

j_gene: TRBJ1-1
v_gene: TRBV7-9
d_gene: -
abundance: many
CDR3nt: TGTGCCAGCAGCTTTAGGACCGCGACAGAGACTGAAGCTTTCTTT
CDR3aa: CASSFRTATETEAFF

j_gene: TRBJ2-7
v_gene: TRBV7-9
d_gene: -
abundance: -
CDR3nt: TGTGCCACCACACCTACAGGGTCGTCCTACGAGCAGTACTTC
CDR3aa: CATTPTGSSYEQYF

j_gene: TRBJ2-1
v_gene: TRBV12-3/TRBV12-4
d_gene: TRBD2
abundance: many
CDR3nt: TGTGCCAGCAGTTTAACTAGCGGGGGCTACAATGAGCAGTTCTTC
CDR3aa: CASSLTSGGYNEQFF

j_gene: TRBJ1-5
v_gene: TRBV2
d_gene: TRBD1
abundance: many
CDR3nt: TGTGCCAGCAGGGGCGGACAGGGCAATCAGCCCCAGCATTTT
CDR3aa: CASRGGQGNQPQHF

j_gene: TRBJ2-7
v_gene: TRBV7-8
d_gene: TRBD2
abundance: few
CDR3nt: TGTGCCAGCAGCTTAAACGGACTAGCGGGGGGGCCTGGCTACGAGCAGTACTTC
CDR3aa: CASSLNGLAGGPGYEQYF

j_gene: TRBJ1-4
v_gene: TRBV7-9
d_gene: TRBD1
abundance: few
CDR3nt: TGTGCCAGCAGCTCCGGACAGGGGGTTCTTCTAAATGAAAAACTGTTTTTT
CDR3aa: CASSSGQGVLLNEKLFF

j_gene: TRBJ2-4
v_gene: TRBV7-2
d_gene: TRBD2
abundance: few
CDR3nt: TGTGCCAGCAGACGGACTAGCGGCAACATTCAGTACTTC
CDR3aa: CASRRTSGNIQYF

j_gene: TRBJ2-7
v_gene: TRBV3-1
d_gene: -
abundance: -
CDR3nt: TGTGCCAGCAGCCAAGATGAGGGGGGGCCTAGGGAGCAGTACTTC
CDR3aa: CASSQDEGGPREQYF

j_gene: TRBJ2-2
v_gene: TRBV7-9
d_gene: -
abundance: -
CDR3nt: TGTGCCAGCAGCCAAACCGGGGAGCTGTTTTTT
CDR3aa: CASSQTGELFF

j_gene: TRBJ2-6
v_gene: TRBV19
d_gene: TRBD1
abundance: -
CDR3nt: TGTGCCAGTAGTACGCGACAGGGGATGCCCGGGGCCAACGTCCTGACTTTC
CDR3aa: CASSTRQGMPGANVLTF

j_gene: TRBJ1-3
v_gene: TRBV12-5
d_gene: -
abundance: -
CDR3nt: TGTGCTGGTGGCCCTCCCCTAGGCCTCGACATCGACACCATATATTTT
CDR3aa: CAGGPPLGLDIDTIYF

j_gene: TRBJ2-1
v_gene: TRBV29-1
d_gene: -
abundance: once
CDR3nt: TGCAGCGTTGATAGGCAGGGGAATTTCGATGAGCAGTTCTTC
CDR3aa: CSVDRQGNFDEQFF

j_gene: TRBJ1-1
v_gene: TRBV7-9
d_gene: TRBD1
abundance: -
CDR3nt: TGTGCCAGCAGCGGGACAGGGGAGGGAACTGAAGCTTTCTTT
CDR3aa: CASSGTGEGTEAFF

j_gene: TRBJ2-7
v_gene: TRBV20-1
d_gene: -
abundance: -
CDR3nt: TGCAGTGCTAGGCAGGAAAGTTACGAGCAGTACTTC
CDR3aa: CSARQESYEQYF

j_gene: TRBJ2-7
v_gene: TRBV7-2
d_gene: -
abundance: many
CDR3nt: TGTGCCAGCAGCCCTGACAGGTTCTCCTACGAGCAGTACTTC
CDR3aa: CASSPDRFSYEQYF

j_gene: TRBJ1-1
v_gene: TRBV19
d_gene: -
abundance: -
CDR3nt: TGTGCCAGTAGTATTACAGTCACCACCACTGAAGCTTTCTTT
CDR3aa: CASSITVTTTEAFF

j_gene: TRBJ2-2
v_gene: TRBV6-5
d_gene: TRBD1
abundance: -
CDR3nt: TGTGCCAGCAGTTGGACAGGGATGAACACCGGGGAGCTGTTTTTT
CDR3aa: CASSWTGMNTGELFF

j_gene: TRBJ2-1
v_gene: TRBV19
d_gene: TRBD1
abundance: -
CDR3nt: TGTGCCAGTAGTATAAGGGGACAGGGAGGATACAATGAGCAGTTCTTC
CDR3aa: CASSIRGQGGYNEQFF

j_gene: TRBJ1-1
v_gene: TRBV20-1
d_gene: -
abundance: many
CDR3nt: TGCAGTGCTAGAGAACTAGGGTGGATAAGCACTGAAGCTTTCTTT
CDR3aa: CSARELGWISTEAFF

j_gene: TRBJ1-2
v_gene: TRBV10-3
d_gene: -
abundance: many
CDR3nt: TGTGCCATCAGTGAGTCGTGGACCACTTCTAACTATGGCTACACCTTC
CDR3aa: CAISESWTTSNYGYTF

j_gene: TRBJ1-2
v_gene: TRBV7-3
d_gene: -
abundance: -
CDR3nt: TGTGCCAGCAGCTTAAGTGACTCGTCTGGCTACACCTTC
CDR3aa: CASSLSDSSGYTF

j_gene: TRBJ1-1
v_gene: TRBV12-3/TRBV12-4
d_gene: -
abundance: few
CDR3nt: TGTGCCAGCAGTTTAAGATCGAACACTGAAGCTTTCTTT
CDR3aa: CASSLRSNTEAFF

j_gene: TRBJ2-3
v_gene: TRBV6-5
d_gene: -
abundance: -
CDR3nt: TGTGCCAGCAGATATTACAAGCAAGGGGGTACGCAGTATTTT
CDR3aa: CASRYYKQGGTQYF

j_gene: TRBJ2-2
v_gene: TRBV6-8
d_gene: -
abundance: -
CDR3nt: TGTGCCAGCAGCCGGGACACGAACACCGGGGAGCTGTTTTTT
CDR3aa: CASSRDTNTGELFF

j_gene: TRBJ2-2
v_gene: TRBV6-1
d_gene: -
abundance: -
CDR3nt: TGTGCCAGCAGTCCAAGATCGGACGGGACCGGGGAGCTGTTTTTT
CDR3aa: CASSPRSDGTGELFF

j_gene: TRBJ1-2
v_gene: TRBV7-3
d_gene: -
abundance: many
CDR3nt: TGTGCCAGCAGCTTAGAAGGCTACACCTTC
CDR3aa: CASSLEGYTF

j_gene: TRBJ2-7
v_gene: TRBV11-2
d_gene: -
abundance: -
CDR3nt: TGTGCCAGCAGCTTGGCGAGGACGGAGACCTACGAGCAGTACTTC
CDR3aa: CASSLARTETYEQYF

j_gene: TRBJ2-3
v_gene: TRBV20-1
d_gene: TRBD2
abundance: -
CDR3nt: TGCAGTGCCGATATTAGCGGGGGCTCAACAGATACGCAGTATTTT
CDR3aa: CSADISGGSTDTQYF

j_gene: TRBJ2-2
v_gene: TRBV6-6
d_gene: -
abundance: few
CDR3nt: TGTGCCAGCAGTGACTTCCGCCGGACAGACAACACCGGGGAGCTGTTTTTT
CDR3aa: CASSDFRRTDNTGELFF

j_gene: TRBJ2-7
v_gene: TRBV9
d_gene: -
abundance: once
CDR3nt: TGTGCCAGCAGCCCTTCCGGGACGGTCCCCTACGAGCAGTACTTC
CDR3aa: CASSPSGTVPYEQYF

j_gene: TRBJ1-4
v_gene: TRBV12-3/TRBV12-4
d_gene: -
abundance: few
CDR3nt: TGTGCCAGCAGCCCGTCAGGACAGAATAATGAAAAACTGTTTTTT
CDR3aa: CASSPSGQNNEKLFF

j_gene: TRBJ1-1
v_gene: TRBV7-2
d_gene: -
abundance: many
CDR3nt: TGTGCCAGCAGCTTTTCCTGGGCGGACACTGAAGCTTTCTTT
CDR3aa: CASSFSWADTEAFF

j_gene: TRBJ2-1
v_gene: TRBV7-6
d_gene: TRBD2
abundance: few
CDR3nt: TGTGCCAGCGCATACTTAGCGGGGGCACCCTCCTACAATGAGCAGTTCTTC
CDR3aa: CASAYLAGAPSYNEQFF

j_gene: TRBJ1-2
v_gene: TRBV5-4
d_gene: TRBD1
abundance: -
CDR3nt: TGTGCCAGCAGCTTTGCCGGACAGGGAAACGGCTACACCTTC
CDR3aa: CASSFAGQGNGYTF

j_gene: TRBJ2-7
v_gene: TRBV6-1
d_gene: TRBD2
abundance: -
CDR3nt: TGTGCCAGCAGTGAAGATTGGACTAGTGACGAGCAGTACTTC
CDR3aa: CASSEDWTSDEQYF

j_gene: TRBJ2-6
v_gene: TRBV2
d_gene: -
abundance: -
CDR3nt: TGTGCCAGCAGTGAAGGGCTACAGGGAAACTCTGGGGCCAACGTCCTGACTTTC
CDR3aa: CASSEGLQGNSGANVLTF

j_gene: TRBJ2-3
v_gene: TRBV12-3/TRBV12-4
d_gene: -
abundance: few
CDR3nt: TGTGCCAGCAGTTTCCGTCCCTTGGATACGCAGTATTTT
CDR3aa: CASSFRPLDTQYF